This T cell receptor (beta chain) was recorded in a study of control samples from healthy donors and cancer patients. Repertoires were generated with immunoSEQ multiplex PCR, while TCRdb's copy carries only in-frame clones and drops some. Of about 90,000 clones in the sample, about nine tenths are singletons; the top ten hold 3% to 4.5%. This CDR3 region has 15 residues. Trimming at V came to 0 bases and at J to 3 bases, leaving 5 bases not matched to a gene. Looked up from germline, CDR1 is MNHEY and CDR2 is SVGAGI. The clonotype originates from a woman younger than 30 in good health. Sequenced sample: blood. This rearrangement joins TRBV6-5 to TRBJ2-7; 7 nucleotides line up with TRBD1. The CDR3, as DNA: TGTGCCAGCAGTTACTCGAAGGACAGGTACTACGAGCAGTACTTC. Protein sequence: CASSYSKDRYYEQYF.